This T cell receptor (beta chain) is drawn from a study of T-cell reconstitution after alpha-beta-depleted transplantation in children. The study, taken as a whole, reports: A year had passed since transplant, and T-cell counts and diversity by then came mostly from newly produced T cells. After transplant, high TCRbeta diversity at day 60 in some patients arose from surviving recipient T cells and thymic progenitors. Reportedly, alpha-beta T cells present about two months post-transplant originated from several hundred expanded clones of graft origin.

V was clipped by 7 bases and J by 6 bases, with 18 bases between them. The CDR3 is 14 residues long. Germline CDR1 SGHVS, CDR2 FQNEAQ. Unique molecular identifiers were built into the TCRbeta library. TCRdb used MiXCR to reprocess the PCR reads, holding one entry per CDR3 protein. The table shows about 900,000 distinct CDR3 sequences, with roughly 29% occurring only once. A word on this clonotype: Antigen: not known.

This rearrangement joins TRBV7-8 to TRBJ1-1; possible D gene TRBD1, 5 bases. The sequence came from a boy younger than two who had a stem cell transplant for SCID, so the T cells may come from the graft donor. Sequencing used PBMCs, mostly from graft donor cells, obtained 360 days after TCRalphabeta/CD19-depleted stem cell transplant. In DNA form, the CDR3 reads TGTGCCAGCAACCCCTTGACAGCGGGGGCTGAAGCTTTCTTT. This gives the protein CASNPLTAGAEAFF.